The rows below give T cell receptor beta chains drawn from one sample of a study of blood T cell repertoires in COVID-19. Method: immunoSEQ multiplex PCR; TCRdb's copy keeps in-frame clones and lacks some. The table includes some 150,000 clones, 65% to 85% detected once. The sequenced material came from peripheral blood. These receptors came from a man aged 45-60 years with active or convalescent COVID-19. The CDR3 runs from the conserved cysteine through the conserved F or W. D genes are given only for firm matches. Rows give clone size only sometimes, using once, few, many, or a class for an expanded clone.

j_call: TRBJ2-7
clone_size: -
v_call: TRBV2
d_call: -
cdr3_aa: CASHRETYEQYF
cdr3_nt: TGTGCCAGTCACCGGGAAACCTACGAGCAGTACTTC

j_call: TRBJ2-2
clone_size: many
v_call: TRBV2
d_call: -
cdr3_aa: CASSEGAARLFF
cdr3_nt: TGTGCCAGCAGTGAGGGGGCAGCTAGGCTGTTTTTT

j_call: TRBJ2-7
clone_size: -
v_call: TRBV7-3
d_call: -
cdr3_aa: CASSKSPQYEQYF
cdr3_nt: TGTGCCAGCAGCAAAAGTCCACAATACGAGCAGTACTTC

j_call: TRBJ2-7
clone_size: -
v_call: TRBV27
d_call: -
cdr3_aa: CASSLGPAVYEQYF
cdr3_nt: TGTGCCAGCAGTTTGGGGCCGGCTGTCTACGAGCAGTACTTC

j_call: TRBJ2-1
clone_size: -
v_call: TRBV19
d_call: TRBD1
cdr3_aa: CASSMTGTYNEQFF
cdr3_nt: TGTGCCAGTAGTATGACAGGGACCTACAATGAGCAGTTCTTC

j_call: TRBJ1-1
clone_size: -
v_call: TRBV5-5
d_call: -
cdr3_aa: CASSLGRGTEAFF
cdr3_nt: TGTGCCAGCAGCTTGGGGAGGGGAACTGAAGCTTTCTTT

j_call: TRBJ2-7
clone_size: -
v_call: TRBV19
d_call: TRBD1
cdr3_aa: CASSKDRAVYEQYF
cdr3_nt: TGTGCCAGTAGTAAAGACAGGGCGGTCTACGAGCAGTACTTC

j_call: TRBJ1-2
clone_size: -
v_call: TRBV27
d_call: -
cdr3_aa: CASSLIVGNLGGYGYTF
cdr3_nt: TGTGCCAGCAGTTTGATAGTAGGGAACCTTGGAGGCTATGGCTACACCTTC

j_call: TRBJ1-5
clone_size: -
v_call: TRBV24-1
d_call: -
cdr3_aa: CATSDFGQPQHF
cdr3_nt: TGTGCCACCAGTGATTTCGGTCAGCCCCAGCATTTT

j_call: TRBJ2-1
clone_size: -
v_call: TRBV10-1
d_call: TRBD2
cdr3_aa: CASSALHLAGRNEQFF
cdr3_nt: TGCGCCAGCAGTGCCCTCCACCTAGCGGGCCGCAATGAGCAGTTCTTC

j_call: TRBJ1-6
clone_size: -
v_call: TRBV6-1
d_call: -
cdr3_aa: CASSEPGSPQNSPLHF
cdr3_nt: TGTGCCAGCAGTGAACCAGGGTCCCCACAGAATTCACCCCTCCACTTT

j_call: TRBJ2-3
clone_size: -
v_call: TRBV19
d_call: TRBD2
cdr3_aa: CASSRSGSLTDTQYF
cdr3_nt: TGTGCCAGTAGTAGGAGCGGGAGCTTAACAGATACGCAGTATTTT

j_call: TRBJ1-2
clone_size: -
v_call: TRBV27
d_call: -
cdr3_aa: CASSFGRKDGYTF
cdr3_nt: TGTGCCAGCAGTTTTGGCAGGAAGGATGGCTACACCTTC

j_call: TRBJ1-1
clone_size: -
v_call: TRBV5-1
d_call: TRBD1
cdr3_aa: CASSPGTGAEAFF
cdr3_nt: TGCGCCAGCAGCCCTGGGACAGGGGCTGAAGCTTTCTTT

j_call: TRBJ2-7
clone_size: -
v_call: TRBV5-5
d_call: -
cdr3_aa: CASSVSPYEQYF
cdr3_nt: TGTGCCAGCAGCGTATCCCCCTACGAGCAGTACTTC

j_call: TRBJ2-6
clone_size: -
v_call: TRBV7-3
d_call: TRBD1
cdr3_aa: CASSPTGGSSGANVLTF
cdr3_nt: TGTGCCAGCAGCCCGACAGGGGGCTCCTCTGGGGCCAACGTCCTGACTTTC

j_call: TRBJ2-3
clone_size: -
v_call: TRBV7-3
d_call: -
cdr3_aa: CASSVTRSPDTQYF
cdr3_nt: TGTGCCAGCAGCGTAACTAGGAGCCCAGATACGCAGTATTTT

j_call: TRBJ1-4
clone_size: -
v_call: TRBV19
d_call: -
cdr3_aa: CASRGDGNEKLFF
cdr3_nt: TGTGCCAGTAGGGGAGACGGTAATGAAAAACTGTTTTTT

j_call: TRBJ2-7
clone_size: -
v_call: TRBV6-5
d_call: -
cdr3_aa: CASRSAKPDYEQYF
cdr3_nt: TGTGCCAGCAGATCTGCCAAGCCCGATTACGAGCAGTACTTC

j_call: TRBJ2-7
clone_size: -
v_call: TRBV6-6
d_call: TRBD2
cdr3_aa: CASSVGGGTYEQYF
cdr3_nt: TGTGCCAGCAGTGTCGGGGGGGGGACCTACGAGCAGTACTTC

j_call: TRBJ2-2
clone_size: -
v_call: TRBV11-2
d_call: TRBD2
cdr3_aa: CASSFSGSPATGELFF
cdr3_nt: TGTGCCAGCAGCTTTAGCGGGAGCCCCGCGACCGGGGAGCTGTTTTTT

j_call: TRBJ2-3
clone_size: -
v_call: TRBV30
d_call: -
cdr3_aa: CAWSPTAGRTPSTDTQYF
cdr3_nt: TGTGCCTGGAGTCCGACCGCGGGACGAACCCCTAGCACAGATACGCAGTATTTT

j_call: TRBJ1-1
clone_size: -
v_call: TRBV7-9
d_call: -
cdr3_aa: CASSLYSGNTEAFF
cdr3_nt: TGTGCCAGCAGCTTATACTCAGGGAACACTGAAGCTTTCTTT

j_call: TRBJ2-1
clone_size: once
v_call: TRBV3-1/TRBV3-2
d_call: TRBD2
cdr3_aa: CASSQDRAGGEQFF
cdr3_nt: TGTGCCAGCAGCCAAGACAGGGCGGGGGGAGAGCAGTTCTTC

j_call: TRBJ2-1
clone_size: -
v_call: TRBV5-1
d_call: -
cdr3_aa: CASSLLPGELYEQFF
cdr3_nt: TGCGCCAGCAGCTTGCTGCCAGGGGAGTTGTATGAGCAGTTCTTC

j_call: TRBJ2-7
clone_size: -
v_call: TRBV5-6
d_call: -
cdr3_aa: CASSFTTATYEQYF
cdr3_nt: TGTGCCAGCAGCTTTACCACAGCCACCTACGAGCAGTACTTC

j_call: TRBJ2-3
clone_size: -
v_call: TRBV18
d_call: -
cdr3_aa: CASSPQKLATPDFTDTQYF
cdr3_nt: TGTGCCAGCTCACCACAGAAGCTAGCAACACCAGACTTCACAGATACGCAGTATTTT

j_call: TRBJ1-2
clone_size: -
v_call: TRBV7-9
d_call: -
cdr3_aa: CASSQISLASAAGGYTF
cdr3_nt: TGTGCCAGCAGTCAAATTTCTCTAGCCTCCGCCGCGGGTGGCTACACCTTC

j_call: TRBJ2-7
clone_size: -
v_call: TRBV14
d_call: TRBD1
cdr3_aa: CASSPGGPGQGNNEQYF
cdr3_nt: TGTGCCAGCAGCCCCGGCGGCCCGGGACAGGGGAATAACGAGCAGTACTTC

j_call: TRBJ2-1
clone_size: -
v_call: TRBV12-5
d_call: TRBD2
cdr3_aa: CASGRLAGYNEQFF
cdr3_nt: TGTGCTAGTGGTCGACTAGCGGGGTACAATGAGCAGTTCTTC

j_call: TRBJ1-2
clone_size: -
v_call: TRBV11-2
d_call: -
cdr3_aa: CASSLVAGSSSYGYTF
cdr3_nt: TGTGCCAGCAGCTTAGTTGCGGGCAGTTCAAGCTATGGCTACACCTTC

j_call: TRBJ2-5
clone_size: -
v_call: TRBV6-2/TRBV6-3
d_call: TRBD2
cdr3_aa: CASSYDASGRETQYF
cdr3_nt: TGTGCCAGCAGTTACGATGCTAGCGGGAGGGAGACCCAGTACTTC

j_call: TRBJ2-1
clone_size: -
v_call: TRBV7-2
d_call: TRBD1
cdr3_aa: CASSPRDSSYNEQFF
cdr3_nt: TGTGCCAGCAGCCCCAGGGACAGCTCCTACAATGAGCAGTTCTTC

j_call: TRBJ2-1
clone_size: -
v_call: TRBV28
d_call: -
cdr3_aa: CASSGGGSTYNEQFF
cdr3_nt: TGTGCCAGCAGTGGGGGCGGGAGTACTTACAATGAGCAGTTCTTC

j_call: TRBJ2-7
clone_size: -
v_call: TRBV19
d_call: TRBD1
cdr3_aa: CASTLKGTGAYEQYF
cdr3_nt: TGTGCCAGTACCCTCAAAGGGACAGGGGCCTACGAGCAGTACTTC

j_call: TRBJ2-7
clone_size: -
v_call: TRBV9
d_call: TRBD1
cdr3_aa: CASSVEGQGWEQYF
cdr3_nt: TGTGCCAGCAGCGTAGAGGGACAGGGATGGGAGCAGTACTTC

j_call: TRBJ1-1
clone_size: -
v_call: TRBV28
d_call: -
cdr3_aa: CASSLLGGRTEAFF
cdr3_nt: TGTGCCAGCAGTTTATTGGGGGGAAGGACTGAAGCTTTCTTT

j_call: TRBJ1-6
clone_size: -
v_call: TRBV7-9
d_call: -
cdr3_aa: CASSLPLGGGRYNSPLHF
cdr3_nt: TGTGCCAGCAGCTTACCCCTAGGGGGGGGTCGGTATAATTCACCCCTCCACTTT

j_call: TRBJ2-5
clone_size: -
v_call: TRBV28
d_call: TRBD2
cdr3_aa: CASSSPGLAGRRETQYF
cdr3_nt: TGTGCCAGCAGCTCTCCGGGACTAGCGGGACGGAGGGAGACCCAGTACTTC

j_call: TRBJ2-5
clone_size: -
v_call: TRBV28
d_call: TRBD1
cdr3_aa: CASSLGTGRETQYF
cdr3_nt: TGTGCCAGCAGTTTAGGGACAGGGAGGGAGACCCAGTACTTC